A single TCR beta chain is shown here with its context. V was cut by 1 base and J by 4 bases, with 11 bases left in between. Per germline, CDR1 LNHDA and CDR2 SQIVND (reference sequence). The CDR3 has 15 amino acids. Under the authors' procedure: Nucleated cell number was recorded as an estimate derived from reference gene primer amplification. Clones were read by immunoSEQ multiplex PCR, and TCRdb kept only the in-frame ones, dropping some. The DNA gave D and trimming, while V, J and clone size come from that table. Altogether about 430,000 clones are present, around nine tenths being singletons, with the ten largest covering roughly 0.76%. The source of the sample is a study of blood T cell repertoires in COVID-19. Study in general: The United States, Italy and Spain were the sources of the acute and convalescent COVID-19 samples. PBMCs, B-cell-depleted T cells, or T cells provided the cDNA or gDNA that made up the material.

Followed longitudinally, the Seattle patients had been enrolled during active infection. The sequence was obtained from a man aged 18 to 30 with COVID-19, enrolled during active disease. Specimen: peripheral blood. The rearrangement uses TRBV19 and TRBJ1-5, with D perhaps matching TRBD1 (6 bases). The CDR3 DNA follows: TGTGCCAGTAGTATAGGCAGGGGCACAAATCAGCCCCAGCATTTT. This gives the protein CASSIGRGTNQPQHF.